This passage covers 32 T cell receptor beta chains from one sample sequenced in a study of Graves' ophthalmopathy and Graves' hyperthyroidism. Amplified TCR beta CDR3 regions were obtained using RNA transcripts as template. RT-PCR was first run with HTBI primers, then multiplex PCR in a second round. TCRdb fed the multiplex PCR reads into MiXCR, producing one record per CDR3 protein. The sample records 200,000 to 250,000 distinct CDR3 sequences, roughly 21% being singletons. The material sequenced was peripheral blood. Source of these receptors: a woman aged 50 to 60 with Graves' ophthalmopathy.

This clonotype showed up many times. The chain uses TRBV7-3 and TRBJ1-1, with TRBD1 identical over 7 bases. V shed 2 bases, J shed 1 base, and the junction held 4 bases outside the gene matches. Germline V gene sequence: CDR1 SGHTA, CDR2 FQGTGA. The CDR3 runs 15 residues. Here the CDR3 DNA reads TGTGCCAGCAGCTTATCGGGACAGACGAACACTGAAGCTTTCTTT. Its protein is CASSLSGQTNTEAFF. The entire variable domain, with the rest obtained from reference TRBV7-3 and TRBJ1-1, is as follows: GAGVSQTPSNKVTEKGKYVELRCDPISGHTALYWYRQSLGQGPEFLIYFQGTGAADDSGLPNDRFFAVRPEGSVSTLKIQRTERGDSAVYLCASSLSGQTNTEAFFGQGTRLTVV.

This clonotype was seen many times. The chain couples TRBV12-3 or TRBV12-4 to TRBJ1-6, with 8 positions matching TRBD1. The CDR3 consists of 15 residues. Unmatched junction bases numbered 5, after V lost 4 bases and J lost 6 bases. Here the CDR3 reads CASSSGQGVNSPLHF. The CDR3 nucleotides read TGTGCCAGCAGTTCAGGACAGGGCGTTAATTCACCCCTCCACTTT.

This clonotype has ten or more counts. This chain connects TRBV12-3 or TRBV12-4 to TRBJ1-1; 8 positions match TRBD1. The CDR3 is 15 amino acids. Unmatched junction bases numbered 5, after V lost 3 bases and J lost 2 bases. CDR3 DNA: TGTGCCAGCAGTTTTCGGGCAGGGGGCAACACTGAAGCTTTCTTT. Protein product: CASSFRAGGNTEAFF.

This clonotype was seen ten or more times. The chain recombines TRBV24-1 with TRBJ2-2; D is possibly TRBD1 (6 bases). Trimming took 5 bases from V and 1 from J, leaving 10 bases between them. The CDR3 covers 15 residues. Germline V gene lookup returns CDR1 KGHDR and CDR2 SFDVKD. CDR3 region: CATSGGGVNTGELFF. In DNA, the CDR3 is TGTGCCACCAGTGGAGGGGGAGTGAACACCGGGGAGCTGTTTTTT.

This clonotype appeared many times. V and J are TRBV6-5 and TRBJ2-7; tentatively, D is TRBD1 (6 bases). The germline V and J ends were trimmed by 7 bases and 6 bases, with 16 bases remaining between them. Germline V gene sequence: CDR1 MNHEY, CDR2 SVGAGI. This CDR3 is built from 13 residues. The CDR3 reads CASTGTSLAEQYF. The CDR3 DNA reads as TGTGCCAGCACCGGGACAAGTTTGGCCGAGCAGTACTTC.

The gene calls are TRBV29-1 and TRBJ2-6; possibly TRBD1 or TRBD2 for D (7 bases each). Trimming took off 8 bases at V and 6 bases at J, with 26 bases between the two ends. CDR1 and CDR2 from the germline V gene are SQVTM and ANQGSEA. The CDR3 runs to 17 residues. The DNA of the CDR3 is TGCAGCATCGCGGGGGACAGTACCATGGGAGCGGCCAACGTCCTGACTTTC. Residues: CSIAGDSTMGAANVLTF.

This clonotype was detected many times. This chain links TRBV6-1 with TRBJ1-2; tentative D call: TRBD1 (6 bases). This CDR3 comprises 15 residues. CDR1 and CDR2 (germline): MNHNS, SASEGT. V dropped 4 bases and J dropped 5 bases, with 17 bases sitting between them. As DNA, the CDR3 is TGTGCCAGCAGTGTCGCCGGAACAGGGAATTATGGCTACACCTTC. This codes for CASSVAGTGNYGYTF.

This clonotype was found many times. J is TRBJ2-5 and V is TRBV7-8; D not certain. The germline V gene encodes CDR1 SGHVS and CDR2 FQNEAQ. The CDR3 contains 12 residues. The ends were cut back, 3 bases at V and 4 bases at J, with 6 bases in the middle. The CDR3 loop is CASSFATETQYF. The DNA for the CDR3 is TGTGCCAGCAGCTTCGCGACAGAGACCCAGTACTTC.

The genes are TRBV28 and TRBJ2-7, with 7 bases identical to TRBD1. The CDR3 covers 15 residues. V lost 5 bases, J lost 4 bases, and 11 bases stayed unmatched. CDR1 and CDR2 from the germline V gene are MDHEN and SYDVKM. The chain's CDR3 is CASSLPGTAQYEQYF. CDR3 coding DNA: TGTGCCAGCAGTCTGCCCGGGACAGCCCAATACGAGCAGTACTTC.

At least ten counts were recorded for this clonotype. This sequence joins TRBV27 and TRBJ2-7, with 7 positions matching TRBD1. The CDR3 is 11 amino acids. The ends lost 8 bases at V and 6 bases at J; junction bases unmatched: 4. Looked up from germline, CDR1 is MNHEY and CDR2 is SMNVEV (reference sequence). CDR3 residues: CASQGVGEQYF. The CDR3 DNA reads as TGTGCCAGCCAGGGGGTGGGCGAGCAGTACTTC.

The sample holds many counts of this clonotype. The rearrangement uses TRBV7-3 and TRBJ2-5, with D possibly being TRBD2 (6 bases). V lost 5 bases to trimming and J lost 5 bases, with 18 bases between them. The CDR3 extends over 15 amino acids. From germline, CDR1 is SGHTA and CDR2 FQGTGA. The CDR3 bases are TGTGCCAGCAGCCCCCTTGGAGGGTTGGGGGAGACCCAGTACTTC. Translated: CASSPLGGLGETQYF.

In this sample, this clonotype turned up many times. V usage is TRBV18 and J usage is TRBJ1-2, with 11 bases fitting TRBD1. This CDR3 contains 13 residues. Germline V gives CDR1 KGHSH, CDR2 LQKENI. V trimming: 2 bases; J trimming: 8 bases; junction bases outside the gene matches: 1. The CDR3 nucleotides are TGTGCCAGCTCACCAGGGACAGGGGGAGGCTACACCTTC. This sequence encodes CASSPGTGGGYTF.

In its sample, this clonotype was seen many times. The CDR3 DNA reads TGTGCCAGCAGGGGATACGGCGAAATTCAGTACTTC. Encoded protein: CASRGYGEIQYF. The rearrangement uses TRBV28 and TRBJ2-4; the D is unclear. In germline, CDR1 is MDHEN, CDR2 SYDVKM. The CDR3 covers 12 residues. V was clipped by 6 bases and J by 10 bases, with 13 bases between them.

This sequence joins TRBV6-1 and TRBJ2-7; possibly TRBD1 for D (5 bases). This CDR3 is built from 13 residues. Germline V CDR1 and CDR2: MNHNS, SASEGT. V dropped 2 bases and J dropped 10 bases, with 15 bases sitting between them. The CDR3 DNA follows: TGTGCCAGCAGTGAAAATTGGCAGGGCGTCCAGTACTTC. Encoded protein: CASSENWQGVQYF.

This clonotype was found many times. At one end the junction does not follow the germline gene, possibly because of a read error. The genes are TRBV28 and TRBJ2-7; no firm D call. Germline CDR1 and CDR2: MDHEN and SYDVKM. CDR3 length equals 14 residues. The CDR3 here is CASSVYTGAMATVF. The CDR3 region has the DNA TGTGCCAGCTCAGTTTATACCGGTGCAATGGCCACGGTGTTC.

This clonotype has ten or more counts. The J gene is TRBJ2-4, the V gene TRBV12-3 or TRBV12-4; a possible D gene is TRBD1 (6 bases). Trimming took off 6 bases at V and 6 bases at J, with 18 bases between the two ends. CDR3 length: 15 residues. The CDR3 here is CASSRLNRDRNIQYF. The CDR3 DNA is TGTGCCAGCAGCCGCCTGAACAGGGATAGAAACATTCAGTACTTC.

V is TRBV19 and J is TRBJ1-1, with D uncertain. The CDR3 length is 15 residues. Germline loops: CDR1 LNHDA, CDR2 SQIVND (reference sequence). V gave up 3 bases and J gave up 0 bases, with 11 bases separating them. This CDR3 is CASSIDSVMNTEAFF. CDR3 nucleotides: TGTGCCAGTAGTATTGACTCGGTCATGAACACTGAAGCTTTCTTT.

This clonotype was found many times. V gene TRBV19 combines with J gene TRBJ2-2; D might be TRBD1 (5 bases). Trimming stripped 6 bases from V and 7 bases from J, with 15 bases between. This CDR3 contains 14 residues. Germline assignment: CDR1 LNHDA and CDR2 SQIVND (reference sequence). The CDR3 loop reads CASRDTGKGGELFF. In nucleotides, the CDR3 is TGTGCCAGTAGAGATACAGGCAAGGGCGGGGAGCTGTTTTTT. Variable domain in full (rest from reference TRBV19 and TRBJ2-2): DGGITQSPKYLFRKEGQNVTLSCEQNLNHDAMYWYRQDPGQGLRLIYYSQIVNDFQKGDIAEGYSVSREKKESFPLTVTSAQKNPTAFYLCASRDTGKGGELFFGEGSRLTVL.

Many counts were recorded for this clonotype. The CDR3 loop reads CASSFPGESHLQPQHF. The DNA of the CDR3 is TGTGCCAGCAGTTTTCCGGGGGAGAGCCACCTCCAGCCCCAGCATTTT. The V and J genes are TRBV12-3 or TRBV12-4 and TRBJ1-5; D possibly corresponds to TRBD1 (5 bases). The CDR3 extends over 16 amino acids. V lost 3 bases to trimming and J lost 7 bases, with 19 bases between them.

The genes are TRBV12-3 or TRBV12-4 and TRBJ2-5; 10 positions match TRBD2. V shed 7 bases, J shed 3 bases, and the junction held 14 bases outside the gene matches. This CDR3 is 17 amino acids long. The CDR3 protein is CASTPGRVAGGKETQYF. As DNA, the CDR3 is TGTGCCAGCACTCCCGGTCGGGTAGCGGGAGGAAAAGAGACCCAGTACTTC.

The sample holds many counts of this clonotype. The chain recombines TRBV20-1 with TRBJ2-5; the D gene is possibly TRBD2 (6 bases). This CDR3 contains 12 residues. V was trimmed by 2 bases and J by 5 bases, leaving 9 bases between them. Germline CDR1 and CDR2: DFQATT and SNEGSKA (reference sequence). The CDR3, as DNA: TGCAGTGCTAGACGGGGGAGGGAGACCCAGTACTTC. Translation: CSARRGRETQYF.

This clonotype appeared many times. This chain joins TRBV4-1 and TRBJ2-5, with D uncertain. The CDR3 is made up of 14 amino acids. V was pared by 2 bases and J by 5 bases, with 12 bases between. The germline V gene has CDR1 MGHRA and CDR2 YSYEKL. In DNA form, the CDR3 reads TGCGCCAGCAGCCAACCGGGCCCAGGCGAGACCCAGTACTTC. Translated, it gives CASSQPGPGETQYF.

This clonotype was observed many times. The rearrangement uses TRBV2 and TRBJ1-2; unclear D gene. CDR1 is SNHLY, CDR2 FYNNEI, per germline. The CDR3 contains 12 residues. V was cut by 1 base and J by 5 bases, with 5 bases left in between. The CDR3 DNA sequence: TGTGCCAGCAGTGAAGGGGGATATGGCTACACCTTC. This translates into CASSEGGYGYTF.

At least ten counts were recorded for this clonotype. CDR3 bases: TGCGCCAGCAGCCCCCGGGGAGGGAGGAACACTGAAGCTTTCTTT. Amino acid sequence: CASSPRGGRNTEAFF. The rearrangement links TRBV5-1 to TRBJ1-1; D not certain. This CDR3 region has 15 residues. Germline CDR1 is SGHRS and CDR2 is YFSETQ. V lost 4 bases and J 1 base, leaving 14 bases between the germline ends.

This clonotype was counted many times. The rearrangement uses TRBV12-3 or TRBV12-4 and TRBJ2-7; the D is unclear. CDR3 size: 13 residues. Trimming cost V 1 base and J 6 bases, with 10 bases left between them. This CDR3 reads CASSLVGGGEQYF. CDR3 bases: TGTGCCAGCAGTTTAGTAGGCGGTGGCGAGCAGTACTTC.

This clonotype was seen many times. This chain connects TRBV29-1 to TRBJ1-1, with a tentative D call TRBD1 (5 bases). Trimming left V 6 bases short and J 1 base short, with 12 bases between. Germline V gene sequence: CDR1 SQVTM, CDR2 ANQGSEA. The CDR3 consists of 13 residues. The CDR3 sequence is CSVGRDANTEAFF. The CDR3, as DNA: TGCAGCGTAGGCCGGGACGCGAACACTGAAGCTTTCTTT.

This chain uses TRBV9 with TRBJ2-2, with 10 bases fitting TRBD1. The length of the CDR3 is 17 residues. V lost 0 bases to trimming and J lost 4 bases; unmatched junction nucleotides: 6. From germline, CDR1 is SGDLS and CDR2 YYNGEE. CDR3 bases: TGTGCCAGCAGCGTAGGGGTGACAGGGGGCAGCACCGGGGAGCTGTTTTTT. It translates to CASSVGVTGGSTGELFF.

This clonotype appeared once. This chain links TRBV6-1 with TRBJ2-7; D might be TRBD1 (5 bases). The CDR3 has 14 amino acids. The V end lost 7 bases, the J end lost 2 bases, and 15 bases lay between the germline ends. Germline V CDR1 and CDR2: MNHNS, SASEGT. DNA for the CDR3: TGTGCCAGCATCCTGGGGCGAGGACCCTACGAGCAGTACTTC. This encodes CASILGRGPYEQYF.

This clonotype was observed many times. The CDR3 spells CASSSDDTEAFF. The CDR3 DNA reads TGTGCCAGCAGCTCGGACGACACTGAAGCTTTCTTT. The chain uses TRBV7-9 and TRBJ1-1; no clear D gene. Trimming left V 4 bases short and J 3 bases short, with 6 bases between. This CDR3 contains 12 residues. CDR1 and CDR2 (germline): SEHNR, FQNEAQ (reference sequence). Drawing the rest from reference TRBV7-9 and TRBJ1-1, the complete variable domain is DTGVSQNPRHKITKRGQNVTFRCDPISEHNRLYWYRQTLGQGPEFLTYFQNEAQLEKSRLLSDRFSAERPKGSFSTLEIQRTEQGDSAMYLCASSSDDTEAFFGQGTRLTVV.

Ten or more counts support this clonotype. This chain links TRBV9 with TRBJ1-1; 10 bases fit TRBD1. The CDR3 has 15 amino acids. V trimming: 2 bases; J trimming: 6 bases; junction bases outside the gene matches: 7. Germline assignment: CDR1 SGDLS and CDR2 YYNGEE. CDR3: CASSVFPGQGPEAFF. The CDR3 DNA reads as TGTGCCAGCAGCGTTTTCCCGGGACAGGGGCCTGAAGCTTTCTTT.

This clonotype was counted many times. V gene TRBV7-9 combines with J gene TRBJ2-7; D possibly uses TRBD1 or TRBD2 (5 bases each). This CDR3 is built from 15 residues. The germline V and J ends were trimmed by 2 bases and 5 bases, with 16 bases remaining between them. Germline loops: CDR1 SEHNR, CDR2 FQNEAQ (reference sequence). This chain's CDR3 is CASSLMGGLGDEQYF. CDR3 DNA: TGTGCCAGCAGCTTAATGGGCGGCCTGGGGGACGAGCAGTACTTC.

This clonotype was found many times. The CDR3 DNA follows: TGTGCCAGCAGCATGGGCTACCCCGGCCTCGAGCAGTACTTC. Its translation: CASSMGYPGLEQYF. The chain couples TRBV3-1 to TRBJ2-7; no reliable D call. Germline V gene sequence: CDR1 LGHDT, CDR2 YNNKEL (reference sequence). The CDR3 contains 14 residues. Trimming took 5 bases from V and 6 from J, leaving 17 bases between them.